This TCR beta chain was sequenced during a study of blood T cells in healthy people across ages. Turning to the study itself: Every two T cells gave about one barcoded beta molecule via template switching.

RNA extraction gave at least 5 micrograms of total RNA per sample. PCR was performed a second time for roughly 7 to 12 cycles using a sample-barcoded 5' primer and a J-beta primer mix. Each CDR3 protein gets one entry after TCRdb re-called the 5' RACE reads with MiXCR. Of some 640,000 distinct CDR3 sequences in the sample, 49% are singletons; the top ten hold 25% to 35%. Germline values: CDR1 LNHDA, CDR2 SQIVND (reference sequence). The CDR3 is 15 amino acids. Germline trimming cut 6 bases from V and 4 bases from J; bases unmatched to any gene: 4. Findings and caveats of the study: Age advanced and TCR beta diversity per million T cells fell, roughly linearly. More naive CD4+ cells and higher diversity were found in long-lived than in aged donors.

Worth noting for this clonotype: What it binds is unknown.

The V call is TRBV19, the J call TRBJ2-1; TRBD2 matches 12 bases. This TCR derives from an older woman in good health. The source material was blood. The CDR3 DNA follows: TGTGCCAGTAGGTTACTAGCGGGAGGATACAATGAGCAGTTCTTC. Protein product: CASRLLAGGYNEQFF.